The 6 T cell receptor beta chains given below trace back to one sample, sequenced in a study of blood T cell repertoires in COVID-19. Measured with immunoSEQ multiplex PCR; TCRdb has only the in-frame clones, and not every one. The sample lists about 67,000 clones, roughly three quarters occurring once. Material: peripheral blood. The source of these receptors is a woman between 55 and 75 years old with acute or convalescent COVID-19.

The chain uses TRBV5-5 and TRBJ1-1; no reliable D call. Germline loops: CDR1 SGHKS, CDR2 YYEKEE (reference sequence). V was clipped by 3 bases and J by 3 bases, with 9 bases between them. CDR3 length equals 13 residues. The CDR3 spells CASSSIQDTEAFF. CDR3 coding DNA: TGTGCCAGCAGCTCAATCCAGGACACTGAAGCTTTCTTT.

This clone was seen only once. CDR3 DNA: TGTGCCAGCATCCCGGGATCAGGAGTGATTGTGGATTCACCCCTCCACTTT. Amino acids: CASIPGSGVIVDSPLHF. This chain connects TRBV7-2 to TRBJ1-6, with D unresolved. The ends were cut back, 7 bases at V and 8 bases at J, with 24 bases in the middle. CDR3 length: 17 residues. The germline gives CDR1 SGHTA, CDR2 FQGNSA. The complete variable domain, with remaining parts taken from reference TRBV7-2 and TRBJ1-6, reads GAGVSQSPSNKVTEKGKDVELRCDPISGHTALYWYRQSLGQGLEFLIYFQGNSAPDKSGLPSDRFSAERTGGSVSTLTIQRTQQEDSAVYLCASIPGSGVIVDSPLHFGNGTRLTVT.

CDR3 amino acids: CASSQGTGQEEAFF. The CDR3 DNA follows: TGTGCCAGCAGCCAAGGGACGGGACAGGAGGAAGCTTTCTTT. The V call is TRBV3-1 (or the pseudogene TRBV3-2), the J call TRBJ1-1; 8 bases agree with TRBD1. Germline loops: CDR1 LGHDT, CDR2 YNNKEL (reference sequence). Trimming at V came to 1 base and at J to 8 bases, leaving 6 bases not matched to a gene. The CDR3 is 14 residues long.

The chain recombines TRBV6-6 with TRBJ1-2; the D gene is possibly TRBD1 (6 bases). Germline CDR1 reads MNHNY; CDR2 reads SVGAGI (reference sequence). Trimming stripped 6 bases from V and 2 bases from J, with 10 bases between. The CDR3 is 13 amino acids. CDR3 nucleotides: TGTGCCAGCAGCATCGACAGGAACTATGGCTACACCTTC. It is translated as CASSIDRNYGYTF.

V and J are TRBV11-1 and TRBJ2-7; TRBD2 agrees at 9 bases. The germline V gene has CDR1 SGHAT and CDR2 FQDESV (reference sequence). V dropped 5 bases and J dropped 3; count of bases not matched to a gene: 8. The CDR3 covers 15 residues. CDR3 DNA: TGTGCCAGCAGCCCGGGGCGGGGGGGCATCTACGAGCAGTACTTC. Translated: CASSPGRGGIYEQYF. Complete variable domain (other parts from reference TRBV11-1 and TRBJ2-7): EAEVAQSPRYKITEKSQAVAFWCDPISGHATLYWYRQILGQGPELLVQFQDESVVDDSQLPKDRFSAERLKGVDSTLKIQPAELGDSAMYLCASSPGRGGIYEQYFGPGTRLTVT.

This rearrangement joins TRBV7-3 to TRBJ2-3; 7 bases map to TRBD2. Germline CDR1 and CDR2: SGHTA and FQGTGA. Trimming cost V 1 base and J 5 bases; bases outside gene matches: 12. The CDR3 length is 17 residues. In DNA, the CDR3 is TGTGCCAGCAGCTTAAAGTTGCGGCAGGGAGGGAAAGATACGCAGTATTTT. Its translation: CASSLKLRQGGKDTQYF. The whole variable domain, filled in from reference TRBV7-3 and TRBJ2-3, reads GAGVSQTPSNKVTEKGKYVELRCDPISGHTALYWYRQSLGQGPEFLIYFQGTGAADDSGLPNDRFFAVRPEGSVSTLKIQRTERGDSAVYLCASSLKLRQGGKDTQYFGPGTRLTVL.